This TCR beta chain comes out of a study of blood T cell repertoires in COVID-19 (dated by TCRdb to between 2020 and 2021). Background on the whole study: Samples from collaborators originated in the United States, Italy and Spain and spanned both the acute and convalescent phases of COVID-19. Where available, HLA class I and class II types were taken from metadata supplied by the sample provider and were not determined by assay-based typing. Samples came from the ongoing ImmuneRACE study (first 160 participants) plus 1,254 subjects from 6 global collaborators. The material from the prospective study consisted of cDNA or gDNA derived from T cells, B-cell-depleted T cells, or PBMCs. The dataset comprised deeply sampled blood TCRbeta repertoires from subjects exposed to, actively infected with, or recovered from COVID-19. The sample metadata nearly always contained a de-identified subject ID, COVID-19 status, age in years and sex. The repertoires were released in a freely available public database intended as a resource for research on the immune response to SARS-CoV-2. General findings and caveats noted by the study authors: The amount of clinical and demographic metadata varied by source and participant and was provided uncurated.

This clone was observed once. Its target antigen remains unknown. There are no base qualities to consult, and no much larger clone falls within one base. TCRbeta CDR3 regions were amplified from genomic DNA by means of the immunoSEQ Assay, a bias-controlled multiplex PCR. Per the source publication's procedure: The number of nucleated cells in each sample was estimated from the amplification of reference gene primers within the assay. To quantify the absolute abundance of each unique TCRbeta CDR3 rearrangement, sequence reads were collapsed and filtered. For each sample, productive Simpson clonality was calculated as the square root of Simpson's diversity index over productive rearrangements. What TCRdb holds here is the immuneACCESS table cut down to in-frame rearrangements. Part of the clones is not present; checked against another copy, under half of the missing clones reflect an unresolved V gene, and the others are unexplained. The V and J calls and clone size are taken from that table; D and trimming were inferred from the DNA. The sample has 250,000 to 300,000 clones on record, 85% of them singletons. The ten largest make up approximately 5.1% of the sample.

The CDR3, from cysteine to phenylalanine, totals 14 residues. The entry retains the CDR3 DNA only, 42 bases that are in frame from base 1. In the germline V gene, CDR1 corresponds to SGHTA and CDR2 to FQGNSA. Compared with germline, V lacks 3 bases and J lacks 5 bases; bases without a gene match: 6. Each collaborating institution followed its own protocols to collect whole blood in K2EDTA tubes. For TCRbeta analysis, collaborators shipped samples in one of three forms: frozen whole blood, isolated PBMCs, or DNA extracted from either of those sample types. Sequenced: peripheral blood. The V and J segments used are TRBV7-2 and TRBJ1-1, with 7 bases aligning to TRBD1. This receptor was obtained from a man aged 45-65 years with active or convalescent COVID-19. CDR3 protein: CASSLRGLYTEAFF. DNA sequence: TGTGCCAGCAGCTTGAGGGGGCTATATACTGAAGCTTTCTTT.